This TCR beta chain was found in a study of blood T cell repertoires in COVID-19 (TCRdb year 2020). Study-wide context: Collaborator samples came from the United States, Italy and Spain and covered acute and convalescent phases of COVID-19. The prospective study material was composed of cDNA or gDNA derived from T cells, B-cell-depleted T cells, or PBMCs. Deeply sampled blood TCRbeta repertoires from subjects exposed to, actively infected with, or recovered from COVID-19 were included in the dataset. The repertoires were released in a freely available public database meant as a resource for research on the immune response to SARS-CoV-2. The samples were drawn from the first 160 participants of the ongoing ImmuneRACE study and from under 1,500 subjects provided by 6 global collaborators. The sample metadata nearly always contained a de-identified subject ID, COVID-19 status, age in years and sex. Where HLA class I and class II types were available, the types were taken from metadata supplied by the sample provider, not from assay-based typing.

A remark on this clone: There is no known antigen for this receptor. No much larger clone exists at a distance of one base, and base qualities are not known.

The collaborating institutions used their own protocols to collect whole blood in K2EDTA tubes. For TCRbeta analysis, collaborators shipped samples as frozen whole blood, isolated PBMCs, or DNA extracted from either of those sample types. V is shortened by 5 bases, J by 8 bases, and the region joining them spans 15 bases. The CDR1 and CDR2 encoded by the germline V gene are SGHTA and FQGNSA. The CDR3 runs 14 residues from the cysteine to the phenylalanine. Just CDR3 DNA is preserved here, 42 bases in frame from base 1. Study-wide conclusions, independent of this receptor: Clinical and demographic metadata were provided uncurated, with the amount varying by source and participant.

The immunoSEQ Assay, a bias-controlled multiplex PCR, was used to amplify TCRbeta CDR3 regions from genomic DNA. The authors processed their data as follows. The number of nucleated cells in each sample was estimated by amplification of reference gene primers within the assay. To quantify the absolute abundance of each unique TCRbeta CDR3 rearrangement, sequence reads were collapsed and filtered. For each sample, productive Simpson clonality was calculated by taking the square root of Simpson's diversity index across productive rearrangements. The table was pulled from immuneACCESS by TCRdb, which kept in-frame rearrangements only. Such tables lose some clones; where checked, under half of the loss comes from unresolved V genes, and the rest has no known cause. That table furnishes V, J and clone size, whereas the DNA furnished D and trimming. The sample table records approximately 62,000 clones; 76% of these occur just once. Of the sample, 6.4% is held by the ten largest clones.

Material for sequencing was peripheral blood. The receptor's source is a woman aged 50 to 60 with active or convalescent COVID-19. This chain is built from TRBV7-2 and TRBJ1-4; perhaps TRBD1 is the D gene, with 5 bases matching. The CDR3 amino acid sequence is: CASSLGVLGEKLFF. Here is the DNA: TGTGCCAGCAGCCTAGGGGTCCTAGGCGAAAAACTGTTTTTT.